The 13 T cell receptor beta chains below come from one sample, sequenced in a study of graft-versus-host responses after intestinal transplantation. Responder cells labeled with CFSE (about 200,000) were co-plated with irradiated stimulator cells labeled with violet dye (about 200,000). Profiled with immunoSEQ multiplex PCR; TCRdb holds only in-frame clones, not every one. The sample has about 8,000 clones, more than 25% seen once; the top ten hold approximately 2.1%. This material consisted of alloreactive CD8+ T cells from a mixed lymphocyte reaction culture, taken before intestinal transplant. Subset defined: CFSE-low proliferating T cells sorted from approximately six-day pre-transplant mixed lymphocyte reaction (GvH or HvG direction). The source is a human patient who received an intestinal transplant.

This clone turned up a few times. The chain combines TRBV7-9 with TRBJ2-3; no reliable D call. The CDR3 loop spans 13 amino acids. V lost 6 bases, J lost 2 bases, and 9 bases lay in between. Germline V gene lookup returns CDR1 SEHNR and CDR2 FQNEAQ (reference sequence). The CDR3 region has the DNA TGTGCCAGCAGTTCACCGGTCACAGATACGCAGTATTTT. Translation gives CASSSPVTDTQYF. The variable domain in full, completed from reference TRBV7-9 and TRBJ2-3, reads DTGVSQNPRHKITKRGQNVTFRCDPISEHNRLYWYRQTLGQGPEFLTYFQNEAQLEKSRLLSDRFSAERPKGSFSTLEIQRTEQGDSAMYLCASSSPVTDTQYFGPGTRLTVL.

This clone counts as medium-sized. J is TRBJ2-1 and V is TRBV27, with D possibly matching TRBD1 (6 bases). V dropped 3 bases and J dropped 0 bases, with 9 bases sitting between them. This CDR3 region has 15 residues. Looked up from germline, CDR1 is MNHEY and CDR2 is SMNVEV (reference sequence). The CDR3: CASSFGTSSYNEQFF. As DNA, the CDR3 is TGTGCCAGCAGTTTTGGGACAAGCTCCTACAATGAGCAGTTCTTC.

This clone was counted only a few times. The DNA for the CDR3 is TGTGCCAGCAGCACGGAGGACAGGGGCCAAGAGACCCAGTACTTC. It yields the protein CASSTEDRGQETQYF. The chain joins TRBV7-9 to TRBJ2-5, with TRBD1 matching 9 bases. The V gene's germline CDR1 is SEHNR and CDR2 FQNEAQ (reference sequence). V gave up 5 bases and J gave up 1 base; unmatched junction bases: 5. The CDR3 extends over 15 amino acids.

This clone was detected only a few times. V usage is TRBV6-1 and J usage is TRBJ1-2; no clear D gene. The ends were cut back, 2 bases at V and 4 bases at J, with 11 bases in the middle. The CDR3 totals 14 residues. Germline V gives CDR1 MNHNS, CDR2 SASEGT. CDR3 in DNA: TGTGCCAGCAGTGAATTCCCGGCGGTCTATGGCTACACCTTC. This translates into CASSEFPAVYGYTF.

This clone was counted a few times. The CDR3 coding sequence is TGTGCCAGTAACCCCCGGGGTTTCGTCATGAACACTGAAGCTTTCTTT. This gives the protein CASNPRGFVMNTEAFF. The chain is built from TRBV19 and TRBJ1-1; D gene unclear. Trimming shortened V by 7 bases and J by 0 bases, and 18 bases separated the two germline ends. The CDR3 totals 16 residues. The germline gives CDR1 LNHDA, CDR2 SQIVND (reference sequence).

The gene calls are TRBV5-1 and TRBJ2-3, with TRBD1 matching over 7 bases. Germline CDR1 is SGHRS and CDR2 is YFSETQ. Trimming took 5 bases from V and 1 from J; bases not matched to a gene: 10. This CDR3 spans 16 amino acids. This CDR3 is CASRMERGLGTDTQYF. Here the CDR3 DNA reads TGCGCCAGCAGGATGGAGAGGGGGCTGGGCACAGATACGCAGTATTTT.

There are a few counts of this clone. The chain recombines TRBV19 with TRBJ2-1; 7 bases agree with TRBD2. With V trimmed by 7 bases and J by 0 bases, 6 bases remained unmatched. The CDR3 totals 15 residues. Germline assignment: CDR1 LNHDA and CDR2 SQIVND (reference sequence). This CDR3 is CASTPSGSSYNEQFF. CDR3 DNA: TGTGCCAGTACCCCTAGCGGAAGCTCCTACAATGAGCAGTTCTTC. The variable domain in full, completed from reference TRBV19 and TRBJ2-1, reads DGGITQSPKYLFRKEGQNVTLSCEQNLNHDAMYWYRQDPGQGLRLIYYSQIVNDFQKGDIAEGYSVSREKKESFPLTVTSAQKNPTAFYLCASTPSGSSYNEQFFGPGTRLTVL.

The V and J genes are TRBV2 and TRBJ1-1; TRBD1 might be the D (6 bases). The CDR3 length is 13 residues. CDR1 and CDR2 (germline): SNHLY, FYNNEI. The V gene lost 8 bases and the J gene lost 1 base, with 11 bases spanning the gap. In DNA form, the CDR3 reads TGTGCCAGCGGGATGGGGGCGAACACTGAAGCTTTCTTT. This encodes CASGMGANTEAFF.

This clone appeared a few times. The rearrangement joins TRBV7-6 to TRBJ2-7; possible D gene TRBD1, 6 bases. This CDR3 is built from 14 residues. Trimming took off 6 bases at V and 0 bases at J, with 12 bases between the two ends. Germline loops: CDR1 SGHVS, CDR2 FNYEAQ. This CDR3 reads CASSAQGSSYEQYF. The CDR3, as DNA: TGTGCCAGCAGTGCCCAGGGGAGCTCCTACGAGCAGTACTTC.

This clone is medium-sized by share. The chain has TRBV4-1 and TRBJ2-7, with a possible D match to TRBD2 (6 bases). Germline-derived CDR1 and CDR2 are MGHRA and YSYEKL. The CDR3 has 16 amino acids. The V and J ends lost 1 base and 4 bases respectively, with 17 bases between them. CDR3 in DNA: TGCGCCAGCAGCCAAGTAACTAGCCCCAGCCGGTACGAGCAGTACTTC. Protein sequence: CASSQVTSPSRYEQYF.

This clone was found a few times. V gene TRBV7-9 combines with J gene TRBJ2-5, with D possibly TRBD1 on 6 matching bases. CDR3 length: 16 residues. CDR1 and CDR2 from the germline V gene are SEHNR and FQNEAQ (reference sequence). V was trimmed by 2 bases and J by 5 bases, leaving 18 bases between them. The CDR3 nucleotides are TGTGCCAGCAGCTTATTGTCAGGGGCCGAGGCGGAGACCCAGTACTTC. Translation gives CASSLLSGAEAETQYF.

The V and J genes are TRBV4-3 and TRBJ1-3; TRBD1 aligns across 8 bases. CDR1 LGHNA and CDR2 YSLEER come from the germline V gene. This CDR3 has 17 amino acids. The junction had 5 bases not matched to a gene; V was cut back by 1 base and J by 0 bases. CDR3 sequence (DNA): TGCGCCAGCAGCCAAGGAGGGACAGGATTCTCTGGAAACACCATATATTTT. It is translated as CASSQGGTGFSGNTIYF.

This clone is categorized as medium-sized (0.01 to 0.1%). The chain links TRBV4-3 to TRBJ2-7, with a possible D match to TRBD2 (5 bases). The CDR3 extends over 16 amino acids. The V gene lost 0 bases and the J gene lost 0 bases, with 12 bases spanning the gap. Per the germline V gene, CDR1 is LGHNA and CDR2 is YSLEER. This CDR3 reads CASSQDRGQPSYEQYF. The CDR3 nucleotides read TGCGCCAGCAGCCAAGATCGGGGTCAGCCCTCCTACGAGCAGTACTTC.